This T cell receptor beta chain was sequenced in a study of CXCR3-negative and CXCR3-positive naive CD8 T cells. Study-wide background: Cumulative TRB read yield was about 140 million, averaging about 1.5 +/- 0.3 million per library. Study findings and constraints: Memory CD8+ T cell repertoires were far less diverse than both naive subsets. The study found more hydrophobic TRB CDR3s in CXCR3-positive naive cells than in CXCR3-negative naive cells.

Libraries were UMI-labeled 5' RACE TRB cDNA. TCRdb re-called the 5' RACE reads, yielding one record per CDR3 amino acid sequence without DNA. The ten most abundant clones cover approximately 0.54% of a sample with 120,000 or so distinct CDR3 sequences. The CDR3 has 14 amino acids. To note about this clonotype: Its antigen is still unknown.

Sorting yielded triplicates of 300,000 cells for each CD8+ T cell subset. A CD45RO-CCR7+CD27+CD95- phenotype identified naive CD8+ T cells. The V gene is TRBV12-3 or TRBV12-4, the J gene TRBJ1-2; lacking DNA, the TRBD1 call made by TCRdb goes unchecked. Sequenced material: naive CXCR3+ CD8+ T cells from blood. As for subset: CD45RO-CCR7+CD27+CD95- naive CD8+ T cells expressing CXCR3 (TNR3+). This clonotype was sampled from a human donor in good health. Some clones in this sample may be carry-over from other donors' samples. The CDR3 here is CASSLGVWTDGYTF.